These 17 T cell receptor beta chains came from one sample sequenced in a study of OX40 agonist ivuxolimab in advanced cancers. The repertoire was sequenced with immunoSEQ multiplex PCR; TCRdb's copy has only in-frame clones and lacks some. The data hold roughly 90,000 clones, with 75% to 90% observed a single time. The material was CD4+ or CD8+ T cells sorted from blood, obtained in a trial of the OX40 agonist ivuxolimab. These receptors all come from an adult with an advanced solid tumor such as melanoma, head and neck, liver or kidney cancer.

The chain combines TRBV5-8 with TRBJ1-5; D ambiguous. The germline V gene encodes CDR1 SGHTS and CDR2 YDEGEE. Trimming took 0 bases from V and 1 from J, leaving 5 bases between them. The CDR3 runs 14 residues. The CDR3 region has the DNA TGTGCCAGCAGCTTGGGGTGGAGCAATCAGCCCCAGCATTTT. This gives the protein CASSLGWSNQPQHF. The variable domain in full, with the rest retrieved from reference TRBV5-8 and TRBJ1-5, is EAGVTQSPTHLIKTRGQQATLRCSPISGHTSVYWYQQALGLGLQFLLWYDEGEERNRGNFPPRFSGRQFPNYSSELNVNALELEDSALYLCASSLGWSNQPQHFGDGTRLSIL.

This chain links TRBV5-1 with TRBJ1-1; a weak D match, TRBD1 (6 bases). The CDR3 contains 15 residues. V lost 3 bases to trimming and J lost 2 bases, with 14 bases between them. The V gene's germline CDR1 is SGHRS and CDR2 YFSETQ. CDR3 sequence: CASSSTGTLNTEAFF. CDR3 DNA: TGCGCCAGCAGCTCAACCGGGACACTAAACACTGAAGCTTTCTTT.

The chain uses TRBV7-2 and TRBJ1-2; D is perhaps TRBD1 (6 bases). The V and J ends lost 2 bases and 4 bases respectively, with 11 bases between them. This CDR3 region has 14 residues. The germline V gene encodes CDR1 SGHTA and CDR2 FQGNSA. The CDR3 loop is CASSLRTAGYGYTF. CDR3 nucleotides: TGTGCCAGCAGCTTAAGGACAGCTGGCTATGGCTACACCTTC. The full variable domain, rest sourced from reference TRBV7-2 and TRBJ1-2, is GAGVSQSPSNKVTEKGKDVELRCDPISGHTALYWYRQSLGQGLEFLIYFQGNSAPDKSGLPSDRFSAERTGGSVSTLTIQRTQQEDSAVYLCASSLRTAGYGYTFGSGTRLTVV.

This chain connects TRBV6-1 to TRBJ2-3; D might be TRBD1 (6 bases). Germline V gene sequence: CDR1 MNHNS, CDR2 SASEGT. The CDR3 has 15 residues. V gave up 4 bases and J gave up 4 bases, with 15 bases separating them. CDR3 DNA sequence: TGTGCCAGCAGTGGGAAAAGGGGGTTTCCAGATACGCAGTATTTT. This codes for CASSGKRGFPDTQYF.

This chain uses TRBV2 with TRBJ2-7, with 8 bases identical to TRBD1. CDR1 is SNHLY, CDR2 FYNNEI, per germline. The trim removed 5 bases at V and 4 bases at J, leaving 7 bases unmatched. CDR3 length: 14 amino acids. The CDR3 DNA follows: TGTGCCAGCAGTCAACTAAGACAGGGGTACGAGCAGTACGTC. This gives the protein CASSQLRQGYEQYV.

The table lists this clone with a count of one. The chain is built from TRBV19 and TRBJ2-2; tentatively, D is TRBD2 (5 bases). V lost 3 bases, J lost 2 bases, and 13 bases lay in between. Germline values: CDR1 LNHDA, CDR2 SQIVND (reference sequence). The CDR3 is 16 residues long. DNA for the CDR3: TGTGCCAGTAGTATGGGAGAGAGGGCTAACACCGGGGAGCTGTTTTTT. Translating it yields CASSMGERANTGELFF.

The V gene is TRBV5-6, the J gene TRBJ2-5, with TRBD2 matching over 8 bases. The trim removed 5 bases at V and 2 bases at J, leaving 11 bases unmatched. This CDR3 has 16 residues. Germline CDR1 and CDR2: SGHDT and YYEEEE. CDR3 in amino acids: CASSETGTSGQETQYF. Here the CDR3 DNA reads TGTGCCAGCAGTGAAACAGGTACTAGCGGACAAGAGACCCAGTACTTC.

CDR3 amino acids: CASSLERDRPSNVHYEQYV. In DNA form, the CDR3 reads TGTGCCAGCAGTTTAGAACGGGACAGGCCCTCGAACGTACACTACGAGCAGTACGTC. The chain carries TRBV27 and TRBJ2-7, with TRBD1 matching over 8 bases. Per the germline V gene, CDR1 is MNHEY and CDR2 is SMNVEV (reference sequence). V was pared by 2 bases and J by 3 bases, with 18 bases of the junction left unmatched. This CDR3 spans 19 amino acids.

The J gene is TRBJ2-7, the V gene TRBV5-1, with D possibly matching TRBD1 (5 bases). This CDR3 is 13 amino acids long. The germline gives CDR1 SGHRS, CDR2 YFSETQ. V was shortened by 0 bases and J by 7 bases, with 11 bases between the two germline ends. The CDR3 region is CASSLVPAGEQYF. The CDR3, as DNA: TGCGCCAGCAGCTTGGTCCCCGCAGGGGAGCAGTACTTC.

On this clone itself: The junction departs from the called germline gene at one end, perhaps through a read error. The gene calls are TRBV7-7 and TRBJ2-1, with unresolved D. The CDR3 extends over 13 amino acids. CDR1 is SSHAT, CDR2 FNYEAQ, per germline (reference sequence). Here the CDR3 DNA reads TGTGCTAGCAGCGAAGGTGTAGTACAAGAGCAGTTCTTC. Its protein is CASSEGVVQEQFF.

This clone is a singleton in its sample. CDR3 loop: CASSLAHHQETQYF. DNA for the CDR3: TGTGCCAGCAGCTTAGCCCACCACCAAGAGACCCAGTACTTC. The V gene is TRBV11-2, the J gene TRBJ2-5; unclear D gene. Germline CDR1 is SGHAT and CDR2 is FQNNGV. This CDR3 has 14 residues. Deletions cut 1 base from V and 0 bases from J, with 6 bases between.

The gene calls are TRBV14 and TRBJ2-3; D not resolved. Germline V gene sequence: CDR1 SGHDN, CDR2 FVKESK. This CDR3 region has 13 residues. Between the trimmed V and J ends, which lost 0 bases and 5 bases, there was a span of 6 bases. CDR3 bases: TGTGCCAGCAGCCAAGATAATGTAGATACGCAGTATTTT. Its protein is CASSQDNVDTQYF.

DNA of the CDR3: TGTGCCAGTAAGGAAGGGGCTTATAGCAATCAGCCCCAGCATTTT. Translating gives CASKEGAYSNQPQHF. This sequence joins TRBV19 and TRBJ1-5; maybe TRBD1 (5 bases). Germline lookup yields CDR1 LNHDA and CDR2 SQIVND (reference sequence). CDR3 length equals 15 residues. V dropped 7 bases and J dropped 0 bases, with 13 bases sitting between them.

The gene calls are TRBV30 and TRBJ2-7, with 8 bases aligning to TRBD2. Unmatched junction bases numbered 7, after V lost 2 bases and J lost 4 bases. The CDR3 covers 14 residues. Germline CDR1 is GTSNPN and CDR2 is SVGIG (reference sequence). In nucleotides, the CDR3 is TGTGCCTGGAGTCCGAGCGGGAGTCTATACGAGCAGTACTTC. This codes for CAWSPSGSLYEQYF.

V gene TRBV19 combines with J gene TRBJ1-6; 10 bases line up with TRBD1. The CDR3 has 18 amino acids. CDR1 and CDR2 from the germline V gene are LNHDA and SQIVND (reference sequence). Trimming at V came to 6 bases and at J to 1 base, leaving 9 bases not matched to a gene. In DNA form, the CDR3 reads TGTGCCAGTAGCGGAGACAGGGGGCGAGGGTCCTATAATTCACCCCTCCACTTT. Encoded protein: CASSGDRGRGSYNSPLHF.

The V call is TRBV7-2, the J call TRBJ1-4; weak D call: TRBD1 (6 bases). In germline, CDR1 is SGHTA, CDR2 FQGNSA. There are 15 residues in the CDR3. V lost 2 bases and J lost 0, with 7 bases in between. The CDR3 DNA sequence: TGTGCCAGCAGCTTATCAGGGGCAACTAATGAAAAACTGTTTTTT. Amino acids: CASSLSGATNEKLFF.

The chain couples TRBV20-1 to TRBJ2-1; no firm D call. V shed 1 base and J shed 6 bases, with 4 bases lying between them. The CDR3 spans 11 residues. Germline V gene lookup returns CDR1 DFQATT and CDR2 SNEGSKA (reference sequence). In nucleotides, the CDR3 is TGCAGTGCTAGAGGAAGCAATGAGCAGTTCTTC. Amino acid sequence: CSARGSNEQFF.